Following are 16 T cell receptor beta chains from one sample sequenced in a study of T cell responses to AZD1222 COVID-19 vaccine. The repertoire was sequenced with immunoSEQ multiplex PCR; TCRdb's copy has only in-frame clones and lacks some. The sample holds some 150,000 clones, about 85% seen once. The sequencing here drew on peripheral blood, taken after recovery from COVID-19. The receptors were sampled from an adult who had recovered from COVID-19.

The chain combines TRBV9 with TRBJ2-7, with 7 nucleotides matching TRBD1. Germline V gene lookup returns CDR1 SGDLS and CDR2 YYNGEE. Losses at the gene ends were 3 bases for V and 2 bases for J; bases not matched to a gene: 8. There are 15 residues in the CDR3. The CDR3 nucleotides read TGTGCCAGCAGCGCATCGGGACAGTGGGCCTACGAGCAGTACTTC. Amino acids: CASSASGQWAYEQYF.

Here the CDR3 reads CASSLRAGIETQYF. The CDR3 DNA reads TGTGCCAGCAGCTTAAGGGCAGGCATCGAGACCCAGTACTTC. The rearrangement links TRBV7-2 to TRBJ2-5; D unresolved. Germline V gene data show CDR1 as SGHTA and CDR2 as FQGNSA. V lost 2 bases, J lost 5 bases, and 12 bases lay in between. The CDR3 is 14 residues long.

The gene calls are TRBV5-6 and TRBJ2-2; D is perhaps TRBD1 (6 bases). This CDR3 is built from 16 residues. CDR1 and CDR2 from the germline V gene are SGHDT and YYEEEE. The germline V and J ends were trimmed by 3 bases and 6 bases, with 18 bases remaining between them. The CDR3 spells CASSWKEQGRSGELFF. CDR3 bases: TGTGCCAGCAGCTGGAAAGAACAGGGACGGTCCGGGGAGCTGTTTTTT.

The V gene is TRBV9, the J gene TRBJ1-6, with 10 bases fitting TRBD1. The CDR3 extends over 16 amino acids. The V and J ends lost 3 bases and 7 bases, in that order; junction bases with no gene match: 7. Germline V gene data show CDR1 as SGDLS and CDR2 as YYNGEE. CDR3 coding DNA: TGTGCCAGCAGCGACAGTGGGACAGGGGTAAATTCACCCCTCCACTTT. Translation: CASSDSGTGVNSPLHF.

This chain joins TRBV6-5 and TRBJ1-1, with D unresolved. Germline-derived CDR1 and CDR2 are MNHEY and SVGAGI. CDR3 size: 13 residues. Trimming left V 8 bases short and J 5 bases short, with 15 bases between. CDR3 nucleotides: TGTGCCAGCGGCATACGAGGGAGGACTGAAGCTTTCTTT. Its protein is CASGIRGRTEAFF.

This chain joins TRBV24-1 and TRBJ2-1; 8 positions match TRBD1. Germline CDR1 and CDR2: KGHDR and SFDVKD. V lost 3 bases to trimming and J lost 5 bases; unmatched junction nucleotides: 2. This CDR3 spans 14 amino acids. The CDR3 region is CATSDTGGNNEQFF. The CDR3 DNA follows: TGTGCCACCAGTGATACAGGGGGAAACAATGAGCAGTTCTTC.

This chain joins TRBV4-1 and TRBJ2-1; possibly TRBD1 or TRBD2 for D (5 bases each). The germline gives CDR1 MGHRA, CDR2 YSYEKL. This CDR3 is 15 amino acids long. The ends were cut back, 2 bases at V and 7 bases at J, with 15 bases in the middle. For the CDR3, the DNA is TGCGCCAGCAGCCAATCCGGGACGGGTAGGAATGAGCAGTTCTTC. It encodes CASSQSGTGRNEQFF.

This chain uses TRBV5-5 with TRBJ1-2; no definite D call. CDR1 is SGHKS, CDR2 YYEKEE, per germline (reference sequence). The CDR3 totals 13 residues. With 0 bases removed from V and 8 bases from J, the gap between germline ends came to 11 bases. The CDR3: CASSLVDGVGYTF. The DNA for the CDR3 is TGTGCCAGCAGCTTGGTTGACGGGGTGGGCTACACCTTC.

The chain has TRBV4-3 and TRBJ2-7; TRBD2 matches at 14 bases. The J segment lost 2 bases and the V segment lost 1 base, leaving 13 bases of the junction unmatched. From germline, CDR1 is LGHNA and CDR2 YSLEER. This CDR3 has 20 amino acids. The CDR3 spells CASSQADRTSGGNLPYEQYF. In DNA, the CDR3 is TGCGCCAGCAGCCAAGCCGACAGGACTAGCGGGGGGAACCTACCCTACGAGCAGTACTTC.

The chain couples TRBV27 to TRBJ1-5; D may be TRBD1 (6 bases). The CDR3 totals 16 residues. Germline-derived CDR1 and CDR2 are MNHEY and SMNVEV (reference sequence). Trimming removed 0 bases at V and 0 bases at J, with 9 bases between. The CDR3 protein is CASSLSTGDSNQPQHF. The CDR3 bases are TGTGCCAGCAGTTTATCGACAGGTGATAGCAATCAGCCCCAGCATTTT.

The chain recombines TRBV28 with TRBJ1-1; TRBD1 aligns across 7 bases. Germline V gives CDR1 MDHEN, CDR2 SYDVKM. The CDR3 contains 13 residues. The junction had 11 bases not matched to a gene; V was cut back by 11 bases and J by 5 bases. The CDR3 DNA is TGTGCCGGACAACAGGGGTTCGGAACTGAAGCTTTCTTT. Its protein is CAGQQGFGTEAFF. The whole variable domain, remainder taken from reference TRBV28 and TRBJ1-1, is DVKVTQSSRYLVKRTGEKVFLECVQDMDHENMFWYRQDPGLGLRLIYFSYDVKMKEKGDIPEGYSVSREKKERFSLILESASTNQTSMYLCAGQQGFGTEAFFGQGTRLTVV.

V gene TRBV9 combines with J gene TRBJ1-2; D unresolved. The CDR3 length is 15 residues. Germline CDR1 and CDR2: SGDLS and YYNGEE. Trimming took off 4 bases at V and 4 bases at J, with 17 bases between the two ends. CDR3 DNA: TGTGCCAGCAGCCCTGACTCGTTCACGGGCTATGGCTACACCTTC. Protein product: CASSPDSFTGYGYTF.

The DNA for the CDR3 is TGTGCCAGCAGCTCCCGGCGGGGCTATGGCTACACCTTC. This codes for CASSSRRGYGYTF. V usage is TRBV12-3 or TRBV12-4 and J usage is TRBJ1-2, with unresolved D. The CDR3 is 13 residues long. V dropped 6 bases and J dropped 4 bases, with 12 bases sitting between them.

The chain employs TRBV10-2 and TRBJ1-4; unclear D gene. V gave up 6 bases and J gave up 7 bases, with 21 bases separating them. Germline V gene data show CDR1 as WSHSY and CDR2 as SAAADI. This CDR3 has 16 amino acids. The CDR3 DNA reads as TGCGCCAGCAGGAAAGGTGATCCGTCAAGGGCTGAAAAACTGTTTTTT. Its protein product is CASRKGDPSRAEKLFF.

This sequence joins TRBV9 and TRBJ1-2, with D possibly being TRBD1 (5 bases). CDR1 SGDLS and CDR2 YYNGEE come from the germline V gene. The CDR3 extends over 15 amino acids. V lost 0 bases and J lost 2, with 11 bases in between. The CDR3 loop reads CASSVGGVQNYGYTF. The CDR3 bases are TGTGCCAGCAGCGTAGGGGGGGTGCAGAACTATGGCTACACCTTC. Together with reference TRBV9 and TRBJ1-2, the CDR3 gives the full variable domain: DSGVTQTPKHLITATGQRVTLRCSPRSGDLSVYWYQQSLDQGLQFLIQYYNGEERAKGNILERFSAQQFPDLHSELNLSSLELGDSALYFCASSVGGVQNYGYTFGSGTRLTVV.

CDR3 amino acids: CASSSGTSDEETQYF. The DNA for the CDR3 is TGTGCCAGCAGTTCCGGGACTAGCGACGAAGAGACCCAGTACTTC. The V gene is TRBV5-8, the J gene TRBJ2-5; the match to TRBD2 covers 10 bases. Per germline, CDR1 SGHTS and CDR2 YDEGEE. V lost 5 bases, J lost 3 bases, and 7 bases stayed unmatched. This CDR3 has 15 residues.